The source of this TCR beta chain is a study of blood T cell repertoires in COVID-19. About the study: Sites across the United States, Italy and Spain contributed samples from acute and convalescent COVID-19. In each case, the material was cDNA or gDNA derived from T cells, B-cell-depleted T cells, or PBMCs.

V dropped 3 bases and J dropped 5; count of bases not matched to a gene: 8. The CDR3 spans 15 residues. Germline V gene sequence: CDR1 SGHTA, CDR2 FQGNSA. Under the authors' procedure: Estimates of nucleated cell counts were drawn from the amplification of reference gene primers. The data were produced by immunoSEQ multiplex PCR, yet TCRdb's version contains in-frame clones alone and is incomplete. V and J calls and clone size follow that table, whereas D and trimming were derived from the DNA. The sample holds approximately 250,000 clones; more than 75% are singletons and the top ten take 8.5% to 9%.

The chain is built from TRBV7-2 and TRBJ2-5, with 8 bases identical to TRBD2. The sequencing sample was made of peripheral blood. The TCR comes from a man aged 35 to 55 with active or convalescent COVID-19. CDR3 DNA: TGTGCCAGCAGCTTTTTTGCGGGGGGTGACGAGACCCAGTACTTC. Translation gives CASSFFAGGDETQYF.